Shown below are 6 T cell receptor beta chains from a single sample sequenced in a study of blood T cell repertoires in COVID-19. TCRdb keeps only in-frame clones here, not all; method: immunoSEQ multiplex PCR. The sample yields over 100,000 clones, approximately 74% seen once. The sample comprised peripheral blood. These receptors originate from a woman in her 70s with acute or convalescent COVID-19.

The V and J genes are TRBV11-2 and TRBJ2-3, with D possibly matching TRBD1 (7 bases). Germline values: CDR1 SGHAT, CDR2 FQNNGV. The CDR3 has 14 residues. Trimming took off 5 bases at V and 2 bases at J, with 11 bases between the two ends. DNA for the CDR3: TGTGCCAGCAGCCAGGGGGGACCCACAGATACGCAGTATTTT. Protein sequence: CASSQGGPTDTQYF.

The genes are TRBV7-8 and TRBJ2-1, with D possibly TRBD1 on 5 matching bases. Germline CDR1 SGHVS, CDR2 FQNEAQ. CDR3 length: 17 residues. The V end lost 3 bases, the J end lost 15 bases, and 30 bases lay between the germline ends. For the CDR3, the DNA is TGTGCCAGCAGCTTTCCCCAGACAGAGAGTCCTTTCCGAGAAGTGTTCTTC. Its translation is CASSFPQTESPFREVFF.

The CDR3 DNA follows: TGTGCCAGCAGCCCCGCGACTTTCCGCACAGATACGCAGTATTTT. It translates to CASSPATFRTDTQYF. The chain links TRBV11-2 to TRBJ2-3; D ambiguous. V shed 5 bases and J shed 1 base, with 13 bases lying between them. CDR1 and CDR2 (germline): SGHAT, FQNNGV. This CDR3 contains 15 residues. Together with reference TRBV11-2 and TRBJ2-3, the CDR3 gives the full variable domain: EAGVAQSPRYKIIEKRQSVAFWCNPISGHATLYWYQQILGQGPKLLIQFQNNGVVDDSQLPKDRFSAERLKGVDSTLKIQPAKLEDSAVYLCASSPATFRTDTQYFGPGTRLTVL.

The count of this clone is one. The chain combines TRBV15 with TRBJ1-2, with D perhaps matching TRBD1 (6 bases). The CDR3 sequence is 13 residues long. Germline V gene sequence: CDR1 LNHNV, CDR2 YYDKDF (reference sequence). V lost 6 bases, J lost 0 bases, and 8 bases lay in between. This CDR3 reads CATRQGTNYGYTF. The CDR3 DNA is TGTGCCACCAGGCAGGGGACTAACTATGGCTACACCTTC.

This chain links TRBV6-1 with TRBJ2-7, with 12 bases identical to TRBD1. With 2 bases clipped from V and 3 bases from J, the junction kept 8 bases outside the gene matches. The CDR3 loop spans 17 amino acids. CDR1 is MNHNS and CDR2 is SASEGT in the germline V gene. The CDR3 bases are TGTGCCAGCAGTGAATGGGACAGGGGGCATCTAGTCTACGAGCAGTACTTC. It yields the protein CASSEWDRGHLVYEQYF.

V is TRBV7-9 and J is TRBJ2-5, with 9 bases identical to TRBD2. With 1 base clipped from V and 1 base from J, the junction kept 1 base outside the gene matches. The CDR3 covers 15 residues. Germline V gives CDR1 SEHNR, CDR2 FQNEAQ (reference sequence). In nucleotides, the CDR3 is TGTGCCAGCAGCTTAGGACTAGCGGTCCAAGAGACCCAGTACTTC. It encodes CASSLGLAVQETQYF. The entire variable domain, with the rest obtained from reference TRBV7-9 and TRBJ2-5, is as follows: DTGVSQNPRHKITKRGQNVTFRCDPISEHNRLYWYRQTLGQGPEFLTYFQNEAQLEKSRLLSDRFSAERPKGSFSTLEIQRTEQGDSAMYLCASSLGLAVQETQYFGPGTRLLVL.